These 23 T cell receptor beta chains came from one sample sequenced in a study of cytomegalovirus exposure and HLA in healthy donors. Produced via immunoSEQ multiplex PCR; TCRdb's table is partial and in-frame only. The sample lists tens of thousands of clones; around 95% were seen once. The sequenced sample was PBMCs. These receptor sequences come from a woman between 18 and 30 years old in good health and CMV-seronegative.

V gene TRBV28 combines with J gene TRBJ2-7; D not certain. Germline V lookup: CDR1 MDHEN, CDR2 SYDVKM. Trimming took 5 bases from V and 4 from J, leaving 12 bases between them. The CDR3 loop spans 13 amino acids. The CDR3 sequence: CASSRSPRYEQYF. CDR3 bases: TGTGCCAGCAGTCGGTCACCTCGGTACGAGCAGTACTTC.

This chain joins TRBV20-1 and TRBJ1-2; no firm D call. The CDR3 contains 11 residues. V lost 6 bases to trimming and J lost 8 bases, with 13 bases between them. Germline V gene sequence: CDR1 DFQATT, CDR2 SNEGSKA (reference sequence). The DNA of the CDR3 is TGCAGTGCCACGCGGGGTGAGGGCTACACCTTC. Translation gives CSATRGEGYTF.

The rearrangement joins TRBV28 to TRBJ2-3, with 7 bases aligning to TRBD2. CDR3 length equals 14 residues. Germline V gene sequence: CDR1 MDHEN, CDR2 SYDVKM. With 5 bases clipped from V and 4 bases from J, the junction kept 6 bases outside the gene matches. CDR3 DNA sequence: TGTGCCAGCAGTAAGGGAGGGGAGGCAGATACGCAGTATTTT. This gives the protein CASSKGGEADTQYF.

The genes are TRBV9 and TRBJ2-1; tentative D call: TRBD2 (5 bases). Germline-derived CDR1 and CDR2 are SGDLS and YYNGEE. The V gene lost 4 bases and the J gene lost 2 bases, with 13 bases spanning the gap. This CDR3 contains 15 residues. In DNA, the CDR3 is TGTGCCAGCAGCCCTACTAGACTCCCCTACAATGAGCAGTTCTTC. Translating it yields CASSPTRLPYNEQFF.

The gene calls are TRBV7-8 and TRBJ2-5, with D possibly TRBD2 on 7 matching bases. Germline V gene data show CDR1 as SGHVS and CDR2 as FQNEAQ. This CDR3 spans 17 amino acids. V was clipped by 1 base and J by 4 bases, with 19 bases between them. The chain's CDR3 is CASSLEPPGGWRETQYF. The CDR3, as DNA: TGTGCCAGCAGCTTAGAACCCCCGGGGGGCTGGAGAGAGACCCAGTACTTC.

The rearrangement links TRBV5-5 to TRBJ1-5, with a weak D call TRBD1 (6 bases). Per germline, CDR1 SGHKS and CDR2 YYEKEE (reference sequence). This CDR3 is built from 16 residues. V lost 6 bases, J lost 11 bases, and 27 bases lay in between. CDR3 region: CASTVGGARAEQAQHF. The CDR3 DNA sequence: TGTGCCAGCACCGTGGGGGGGGCGAGGGCCGAGCAGGCCCAGCATTTT.

In regard to this clone: An end of the junction does not agree with germline; a read error may underlie this. This chain connects TRBV7-7 to TRBJ2-7; 7 bases fit TRBD2. Germline V gives CDR1 SSHAT, CDR2 FNYEAQ (reference sequence). The CDR3 totals 15 residues. The CDR3 region is CASSPGEGRGYEQYF. CDR3 coding DNA: TGTGCTAGCAGCCCCGGGGAGGGGAGGGGATACGAGCAGTACTTC.

The chain employs TRBV6-5 and TRBJ2-1; 9 nucleotides agree with TRBD2. CDR1 is MNHEY, CDR2 SVGAGI, per germline. J was trimmed by 8 bases and V by 2 bases; bases with no gene match: 7. The CDR3 is 15 residues long. CDR3 amino acids: CASSYRLAGNDEQFF. CDR3 in DNA: TGTGCCAGCAGTTACCGGCTAGCGGGGAACGATGAGCAGTTCTTC.

This rearrangement joins TRBV9 to TRBJ1-6; a possible D gene is TRBD1 (6 bases). Germline CDR1 reads SGDLS; CDR2 reads YYNGEE. The CDR3 extends over 14 amino acids. Trimming took 4 bases from V and 8 from J, leaving 13 bases between them. The CDR3 nucleotides are TGTGCCAGCAGCAGGGGCAGGGGAGATTCACCCCTCCACTTT. This gives the protein CASSRGRGDSPLHF.

J is TRBJ2-7 and V is TRBV5-1, with 7 bases identical to TRBD2. With V trimmed by 6 bases and J by 5 bases, 17 bases remained unmatched. Germline assignment: CDR1 SGHRS and CDR2 YFSETQ. The CDR3 runs 16 residues. CDR3 bases: TGCGCCAGCACCCTAGGAACCGGACTAGATTGGCACGAGCAGTACTTC. Protein product: CASTLGTGLDWHEQYF.

The J gene is TRBJ2-7, the V gene TRBV13; 14 nucleotides align to TRBD2. Losses at the gene ends were 4 bases for V and 4 bases for J; bases not matched to a gene: 6. The CDR3 sequence is 16 residues long. Per germline, CDR1 PRHDT and CDR2 FYEKMQ (reference sequence). The CDR3 DNA follows: TGTGCCAGCAGCTCACTCGGACTAGCGGGGGGATACGAGCAGTACTTC. As protein: CASSSLGLAGGYEQYF.

The V call is TRBV7-3, the J call TRBJ1-5; tentatively, D is TRBD1 (5 bases). CDR1 and CDR2 from the germline V gene are SGHTA and FQGTGA. The length of the CDR3 is 13 residues. The germline V and J ends were trimmed by 6 bases and 4 bases, with 10 bases remaining between them. CDR3: CASSQGSNQPQHF. The DNA of the CDR3 is TGTGCCAGCAGTCAGGGCTCGAATCAGCCCCAGCATTTT.

The genes are TRBV19 and TRBJ2-7, with TRBD1 matching 7 bases. The germline gives CDR1 LNHDA, CDR2 SQIVND (reference sequence). V shed 6 bases, J shed 5 bases, and the junction held 16 bases outside the gene matches. The CDR3 consists of 16 residues. The CDR3 coding sequence is TGTGCCAGTAGAAAAACCTCCGGGACAGATCGTAACGAGCAGTACTTC. It yields the protein CASRKTSGTDRNEQYF. The full variable domain, in which reference TRBV19 and TRBJ2-7 provide the parts outside the CDR3, is DGGITQSPKYLFRKEGQNVTLSCEQNLNHDAMYWYRQDPGQGLRLIYYSQIVNDFQKGDIAEGYSVSREKKESFPLTVTSAQKNPTAFYLCASRKTSGTDRNEQYFGPGTRLTVT.

Points on this clone: A read error may produce the germline difference seen at one junction end. This sequence joins TRBV7-7 and TRBJ2-1; TRBD1 agrees at 7 bases. CDR1 and CDR2 from the germline V gene are SSHAT and FNYEAQ (reference sequence). The CDR3 sequence is 13 residues long. The CDR3: CASSLPGGNEQFF. CDR3 nucleotides: TGTGCTAGCAGCCTCCCAGGGGGCAATGAGCAGTTCTTC.

J is TRBJ1-2 and V is TRBV30; a weak D match, TRBD1 (5 bases). Germline V gene data show CDR1 as GTSNPN and CDR2 as SVGIG (reference sequence). The CDR3 covers 17 residues. V was trimmed by 5 bases and J by 8 bases, leaving 30 bases between them. For the CDR3, the DNA is TGTGCCTGGTACTCGGTCAAGAGGGGCCTGGGAGGGTACGGCTACACCTTC. Translation gives CAWYSVKRGLGGYGYTF. The whole variable domain, filled in from reference TRBV30 and TRBJ1-2, reads SQTIHQWPATLVQPVGSPLSLECTVEGTSNPNLYWYRQAAGRGLQLLFYSVGIGQISSEVPQNLSASRPQDRQFILSSKKLLLSDSGFYLCAWYSVKRGLGGYGYTFGSGTRLTVV.

The chain couples TRBV9 to TRBJ1-1; 7 nucleotides line up with TRBD1. The trim removed 4 bases at V and 4 bases at J, leaving 10 bases unmatched. Germline CDR1 is SGDLS and CDR2 is YYNGEE. The CDR3 is 15 amino acids. CDR3 protein: CASSPLSGGRTEAFF. CDR3 in DNA: TGTGCCAGCAGCCCGCTATCAGGGGGTCGCACTGAAGCTTTCTTT.

The chain joins TRBV14 to TRBJ2-7, with a tentative D call TRBD1 (6 bases). V was clipped by 3 bases and J by 9 bases, with 21 bases between them. The CDR3 contains 15 residues. CDR1 is SGHDN and CDR2 is FVKESK in the germline V gene. CDR3 sequence: CASSQTGTRSLVQYF. CDR3 DNA: TGTGCCAGCAGCCAGACCGGGACAAGATCTTTAGTGCAGTACTTC.

The chain recombines TRBV5-8 with TRBJ1-5; D unresolved. The V gene lost 2 bases and the J gene lost 3 bases, with 12 bases spanning the gap. Looked up from germline, CDR1 is SGHTS and CDR2 is YDEGEE. CDR3 length: 15 amino acids. CDR3 DNA sequence: TGTGCCAGCAGCTTAGGTGTCAGGTTCAATCAGCCCCAGCATTTT. Translation gives CASSLGVRFNQPQHF.

The CDR3 region has the DNA TGTGCCAGCAGCTTAGTTCAGTTGAGCGGAGACCGACAGTTCTTC. It specifies CASSLVQLSGDRQFF. This chain joins TRBV7-9 and TRBJ2-1; D is possibly TRBD2 (5 bases). V was trimmed by 1 base and J by 13 bases, leaving 20 bases between them. Germline V gene data show CDR1 as SEHNR and CDR2 as FQNEAQ (reference sequence). This CDR3 contains 15 residues.

This rearrangement joins TRBV14 to TRBJ1-4; TRBD1 aligns across 7 bases. The CDR3 sequence is 15 residues long. J was trimmed by 4 bases and V by 2 bases; bases with no gene match: 4. Germline values: CDR1 SGHDN, CDR2 FVKESK. CDR3 protein: CASSQRDSVNEKLFF. CDR3 sequence (DNA): TGTGCCAGCAGCCAACGGGACAGCGTTAATGAAAAACTGTTTTTT.

The genes are TRBV11-1 and TRBJ1-2; D is possibly TRBD1 (5 bases). Trimming took 2 bases from V and 4 from J, leaving 20 bases between them. The CDR3 spans 17 residues. The germline V gene encodes CDR1 SGHAT and CDR2 FQDESV (reference sequence). CDR3 sequence reads: CASSLLSLGLGAYGYTF. In DNA, the CDR3 is TGTGCCAGCAGCTTACTAAGTCTTGGCCTAGGGGCCTATGGCTACACCTTC. Looking up the rest from reference TRBV11-1 and TRBJ1-2 gives the full variable domain: EAEVAQSPRYKITEKSQAVAFWCDPISGHATLYWYRQILGQGPELLVQFQDESVVDDSQLPKDRFSAERLKGVDSTLKIQPAELGDSAMYLCASSLLSLGLGAYGYTFGSGTRLTVV.

CDR3 sequence reads: CASSFDFQGITEAFF. The CDR3 region has the DNA TGTGCCAGCAGCTTTGATTTTCAGGGGATCACTGAAGCTTTCTTT. The chain uses TRBV5-4 and TRBJ1-1, with TRBD1 as a possible D gene (6 bases). V was trimmed by 2 bases and J by 4 bases, leaving 15 bases between them. Germline V gives CDR1 SGHNT, CDR2 YYREEE (reference sequence). The CDR3 spans 15 residues. The full variable domain, with the rest looked up from reference TRBV5-4 and TRBJ1-1, is ETGVTQSPTHLIKTRGQQVTLRCSSQSGHNTVSWYQQALGQGPQFIFQYYREEENGRGNFPPRFSGLQFPNYSSELNVNALELDDSALYLCASSFDFQGITEAFFGQGTRLTVV.

The chain uses TRBV7-3 and TRBJ2-3; D is unresolved. The germline V gene has CDR1 SGHTA and CDR2 FQGTGA. V was cut by 1 base and J by 2 bases, with 10 bases left in between. This CDR3 is built from 15 residues. The CDR3: CASSLSATTTDTQYF. The CDR3 coding sequence is TGTGCCAGCAGCTTAAGTGCCACAACCACAGATACGCAGTATTTT. Supplemented by reference TRBV7-3 and TRBJ2-3, the full variable domain reads GAGVSQTPSNKVTEKGKYVELRCDPISGHTALYWYRQSLGQGPEFLIYFQGTGAADDSGLPNDRFFAVRPEGSVSTLKIQRTERGDSAVYLCASSLSATTTDTQYFGPGTRLTVL.